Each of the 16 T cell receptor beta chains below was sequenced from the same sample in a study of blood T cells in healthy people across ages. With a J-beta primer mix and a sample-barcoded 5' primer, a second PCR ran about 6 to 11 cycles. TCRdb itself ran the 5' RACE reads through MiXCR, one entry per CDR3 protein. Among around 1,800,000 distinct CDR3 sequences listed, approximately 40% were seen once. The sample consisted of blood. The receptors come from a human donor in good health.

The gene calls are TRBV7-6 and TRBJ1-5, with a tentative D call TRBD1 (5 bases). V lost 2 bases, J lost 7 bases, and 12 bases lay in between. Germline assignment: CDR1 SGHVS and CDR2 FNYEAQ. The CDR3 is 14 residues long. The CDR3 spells CASSLWGGDQPQHF. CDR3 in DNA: TGTGCCAGCAGCTTATGGGGGGGGGACCAGCCCCAGCATTTT.

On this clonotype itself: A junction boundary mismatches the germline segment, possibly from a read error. In DNA, the CDR3 is TGTGCCGGCAGTTCGACAGGGCTGGGAGGAAACACCATATATTTT. It yields the protein CAGSSTGLGGNTIYF. The gene calls are TRBV12-3 or TRBV12-4 and TRBJ1-3; TRBD1 agrees at 7 bases. The CDR3 is 15 amino acids.

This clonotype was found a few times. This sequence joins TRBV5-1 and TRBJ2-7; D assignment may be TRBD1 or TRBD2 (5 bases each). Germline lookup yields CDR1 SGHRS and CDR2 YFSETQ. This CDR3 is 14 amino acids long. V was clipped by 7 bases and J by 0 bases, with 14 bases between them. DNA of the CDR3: TGCGCCAGCGGCCTAGGGACGCCCTCCTACGAGCAGTACTTC. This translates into CASGLGTPSYEQYF.

The DNA for the CDR3 is TGCAGTGCTAGCGACAGGGGGGGAACTAACGAGCAGTACTTC. Protein product: CSASDRGGTNEQYF. J is TRBJ2-7 and V is TRBV20-1; 9 bases are shared with TRBD1. The V segment lost 3 bases and the J segment 5 bases; nucleotides outside the gene matches: 8. Germline V gene sequence: CDR1 DFQATT, CDR2 SNEGSKA (reference sequence). The CDR3 spans 14 residues.

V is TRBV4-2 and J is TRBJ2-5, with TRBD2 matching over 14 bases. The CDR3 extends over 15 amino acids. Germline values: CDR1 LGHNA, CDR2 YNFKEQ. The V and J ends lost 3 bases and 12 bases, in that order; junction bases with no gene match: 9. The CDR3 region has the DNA TGTGCCAGCAGCCACCGGACTAGCGGGGGGATCATAAAGTACTTC. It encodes CASSHRTSGGIIKYF.

The CDR3 spells CSVDTGGGAGQYF. The CDR3 DNA follows: TGCAGCGTTGATACGGGCGGGGGAGCCGGGCAGTACTTC. The chain carries TRBV29-1 and TRBJ2-5; 7 bases fit TRBD2. Germline V gene sequence: CDR1 SQVTM, CDR2 ANQGSEA. The CDR3 has 13 amino acids. V shed 3 bases, J shed 11 bases, and the junction held 12 bases outside the gene matches. The full variable domain, completed using reference TRBV29-1 and TRBJ2-5, is SAVISQKPSRDICQRGTSLTIQCQVDSQVTMMFWYRQQPGQSLTLIATANQGSEATYESGFVIDKFPISRPNLTFSTLTVSNMSPEDSSIYLCSVDTGGGAGQYFGPGTRLLVL.

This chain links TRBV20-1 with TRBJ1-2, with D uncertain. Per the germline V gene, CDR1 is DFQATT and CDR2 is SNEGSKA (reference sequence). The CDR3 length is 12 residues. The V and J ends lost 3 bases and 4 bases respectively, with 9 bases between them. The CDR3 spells CSARGGVYGYTF. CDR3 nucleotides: TGCAGTGCTAGGGGTGGGGTCTATGGCTACACCTTC.

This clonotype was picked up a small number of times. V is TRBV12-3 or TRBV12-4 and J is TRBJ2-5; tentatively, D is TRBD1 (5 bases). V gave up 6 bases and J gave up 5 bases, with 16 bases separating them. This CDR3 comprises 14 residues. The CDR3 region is CASSPQGIMETQYF. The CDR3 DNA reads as TGTGCCAGCAGCCCGCAGGGTATTATGGAGACCCAGTACTTC.

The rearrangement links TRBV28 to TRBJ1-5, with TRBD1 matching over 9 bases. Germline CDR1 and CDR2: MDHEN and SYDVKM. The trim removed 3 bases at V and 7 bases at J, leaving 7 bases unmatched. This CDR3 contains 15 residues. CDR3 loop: CASSFVGTGTQPQHF. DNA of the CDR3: TGTGCCAGCAGTTTTGTTGGGACAGGGACGCAGCCCCAGCATTTT.

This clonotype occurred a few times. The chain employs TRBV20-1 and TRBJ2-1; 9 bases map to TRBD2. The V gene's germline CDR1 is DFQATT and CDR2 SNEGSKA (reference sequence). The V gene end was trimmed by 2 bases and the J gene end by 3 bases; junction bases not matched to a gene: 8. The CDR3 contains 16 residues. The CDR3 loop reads CSARSASGEVYNEQFF. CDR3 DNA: TGCAGTGCTAGATCGGCTAGCGGGGAGGTCTACAATGAGCAGTTCTTC.

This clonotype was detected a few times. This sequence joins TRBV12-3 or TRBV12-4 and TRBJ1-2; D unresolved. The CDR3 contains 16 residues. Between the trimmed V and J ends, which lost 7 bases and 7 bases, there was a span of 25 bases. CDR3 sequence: CASTSLDGLLKVGYTF. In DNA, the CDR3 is TGTGCCAGCACTAGCCTGGACGGCCTCTTGAAAGTTGGCTACACCTTC.

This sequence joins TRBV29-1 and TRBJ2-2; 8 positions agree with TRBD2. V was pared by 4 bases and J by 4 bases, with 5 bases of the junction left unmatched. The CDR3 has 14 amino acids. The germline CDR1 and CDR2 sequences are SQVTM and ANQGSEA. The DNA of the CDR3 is TGCAGCGTTGGGACGGGGGGGCTCACCGGGGAGCTGTTTTTT. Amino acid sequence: CSVGTGGLTGELFF.

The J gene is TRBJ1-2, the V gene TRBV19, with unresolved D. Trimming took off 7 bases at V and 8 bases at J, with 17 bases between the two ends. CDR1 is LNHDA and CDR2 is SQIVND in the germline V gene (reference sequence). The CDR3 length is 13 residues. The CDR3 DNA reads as TGTGCCAGTAATCCCAGGTCTACGGAGGGCTACACCTTC. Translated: CASNPRSTEGYTF. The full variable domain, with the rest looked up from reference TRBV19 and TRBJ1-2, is DGGITQSPKYLFRKEGQNVTLSCEQNLNHDAMYWYRQDPGQGLRLIYYSQIVNDFQKGDIAEGYSVSREKKESFPLTVTSAQKNPTAFYLCASNPRSTEGYTFGSGTRLTVV.

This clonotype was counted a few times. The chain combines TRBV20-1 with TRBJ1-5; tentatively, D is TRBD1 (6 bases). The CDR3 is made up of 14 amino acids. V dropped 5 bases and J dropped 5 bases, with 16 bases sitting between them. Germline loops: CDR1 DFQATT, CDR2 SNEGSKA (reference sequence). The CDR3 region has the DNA TGCAGTGCTCCCGAAGGGGGGTTGGATCAGCCCCAGCATTTT. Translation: CSAPEGGLDQPQHF.

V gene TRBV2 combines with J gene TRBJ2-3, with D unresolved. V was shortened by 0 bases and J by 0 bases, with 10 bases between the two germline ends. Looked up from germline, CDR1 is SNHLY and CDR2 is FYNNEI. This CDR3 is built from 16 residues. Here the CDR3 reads CASSEATGPSTDTQYF. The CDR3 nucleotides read TGTGCCAGCAGTGAAGCGACCGGTCCTAGCACAGATACGCAGTATTTT.

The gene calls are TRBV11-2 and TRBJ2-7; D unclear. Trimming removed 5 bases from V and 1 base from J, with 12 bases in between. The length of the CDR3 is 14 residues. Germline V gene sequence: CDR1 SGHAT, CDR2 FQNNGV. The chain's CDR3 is CASSPTVLSYEQYF. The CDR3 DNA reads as TGTGCCAGCAGCCCTACCGTTCTGTCCTACGAGCAGTACTTC.